The clone carrying this TCR beta chain has just a few counts. Its antigen is not identified. This entry comes from a study of cytomegalovirus exposure and HLA in healthy donors. Study details: Drawn from HLA-typed donors, 65 million to 100 million unique TCRs were held in an early data release. Overall study results and limits: Across donors, sequencing depth was assumed by presence/absence analyses to be roughly uniform. As a later analysis revealed, most CMV-associated TCR beta chains appeared HLA-restricted.

The V gene's germline CDR1 is MNHEY and CDR2 SVGAGI. CDR3 length: 15 residues. V was clipped by 6 bases and J by 0 bases, with 13 bases between them. The PCR had 60 Vbeta and 13 Jbeta primers. The method was immunoSEQ multiplex PCR; TCRdb's version includes in-frame clones alone and lacks a portion of them. This sample has 180,000 or so clones, with more than 70% found just once. Sequencing was performed on PBMCs. V and J are TRBV6-5 and TRBJ2-3, with no clear D. This TCR was recovered from a girl aged 10 to 17 in good health and CMV-seropositive. The chain's CDR3 is CASSSARTSTDTQYF. The CDR3 region has the DNA TGTGCCAGCAGCTCAGCGAGAACTAGCACAGATACGCAGTATTTT.